Listed below are T cell receptor beta chains from one sample, sequenced in a study of T-cell memory formation after mild COVID-19. MiXCR was run by TCRdb on the 5' RACE reads, yielding one entry per CDR3 protein. Here the sample spans hundreds of thousands of distinct CDR3 sequences, roughly 20% being singletons. What was sequenced was PBMCs or a T cell subset sorted from them (not recorded which). All receptors derive from a man in his late teens or twenties who had mild COVID-19 (a few samples of this study predate the infection). Cell type and time point are not known. Both conserved end residues are trimmed from each CDR3. Where a row states a size, it is once, few, many or the class of an expanded clone; other rows omit it.

>.|TRBV4-1|TRBJ1-2
ASSQGQGGDYGYT
>few|TRBV20-1|TRBJ2-5
SASDLVETQY
>.|TRBV7-3|TRBJ1-1
ASSLIHGPNTEAF
>.|TRBV7-2|TRBJ1-2
ASSPGAESRGYT
>.|TRBV4-1|TRBJ1-5
ASRRRPADNQPQH
>few|TRBV12-3/TRBV12-4|TRBJ2-4
ASTPVGQAKNIQY
>few|TRBV20-1|TRBJ2-2
SANSGEAGELF
>many|TRBV7-2|TRBJ1-6
ASSLEGQGRAPLH
>.|TRBV5-6|TRBJ2-3
ASSFRGGYGTDTQY
>.|TRBV6-5|TRBJ1-1
ASTQHSRRPTEAF
>few|TRBV27|TRBJ1-5
ASSIGTGVVGNQPQH
>few|TRBV27|TRBJ2-6
ASRVGGSSGANVLT
>.|TRBV27|TRBJ2-5
ASSSSGGARGTQY
>few|TRBV5-1|TRBJ1-1
ASSRTGLPYEAF
>few|TRBV4-2|TRBJ2-3
ASSQDIGSGTDTQY
>few|TRBV5-5|TRBJ2-3
ATWVESNTQY
>.|TRBV5-5|TRBJ2-5
ASSFWKRGAETQY
>few|TRBV7-6|TRBJ2-1
ASSASSGGMNEQF
>.|TRBV29-1|TRBJ2-7
SVGSSGRTGEQY
>.|TRBV12-3/TRBV12-4|TRBJ2-7
ASSRLGTGGLEQY
>.|TRBV21-1|TRBJ1-1
ASSKEGENTEAF
>.|TRBV4-1|TRBJ2-5
ASSHDRGFQETQY
>many|TRBV5-1|TRBJ2-3
ASTYGGTGLAGDTQY
>.|TRBV4-1|TRBJ2-3
ASSQDNKPGRGATDTQY
>.|TRBV7-8|TRBJ2-3
ASSSSPGHRSTDTQY
>few|TRBV7-2|TRBJ2-5
ASSPRVRETQY
>.|TRBV4-3|TRBJ1-4
ASSQDRRRANEKLF
>.|TRBV7-2|TRBJ2-1
ASSSPVVNEQF
>few|TRBV6-1|TRBJ2-3
ASSELGPSDTQY
>.|TRBV7-7|TRBJ2-2
ASSLHQAGELF
>few|TRBV7-2|TRBJ1-2
ASSPRQGYYYGYT
>.|TRBV12-5|TRBJ2-6
ASGLVPGSGANVLT
>.|TRBV2|TRBJ2-3
ASSARTPTDTQY
>.|TRBV11-2|TRBJ1-4
ASGTRGRTATNEKLF
>few|TRBV7-2|TRBJ2-5
ASSFSGGALETQY
>.|TRBV7-9|TRBJ2-5
ASSLWVGETQY
>.|TRBV9|TRBJ2-2
ASSVGLSAANTGELF
>many|TRBV29-1|TRBJ2-3
SVDRGGTDTQY
>few|TRBV2|TRBJ1-5
ASREAASHQPQH
>.|TRBV19|TRBJ1-1
ASTPGQGVTEAF
>few|TRBV6-5|TRBJ2-2
ASSQFLAANTGELF
>.|TRBV28|TRBJ1-2
ASSLRTVTNYGYT
>once|TRBV5-6|TRBJ2-7
ASSSPLAENSYEQY